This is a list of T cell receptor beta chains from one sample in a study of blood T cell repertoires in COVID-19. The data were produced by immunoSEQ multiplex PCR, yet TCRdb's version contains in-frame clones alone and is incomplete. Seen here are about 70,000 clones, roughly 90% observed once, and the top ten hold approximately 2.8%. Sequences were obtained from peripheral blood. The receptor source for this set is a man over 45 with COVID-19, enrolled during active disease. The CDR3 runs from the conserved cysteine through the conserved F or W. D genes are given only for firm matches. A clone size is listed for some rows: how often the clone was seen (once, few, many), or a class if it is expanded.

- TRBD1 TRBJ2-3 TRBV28 TGTGCCAGCAGTTTTGGGGGACAGGGCACAGATACGCAGTATTTT CASSFGGQGTDTQYF
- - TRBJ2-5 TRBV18 TGTGCCAGCTCACAGCGAGGAGAGTACCAAGAGACCCAGTACTTC CASSQRGEYQETQYF
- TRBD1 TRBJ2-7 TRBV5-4 TGTGCCAGCAGCTTCTCAGTCAGGGGGCGCAGCGAGCAGTACTTC CASSFSVRGRSEQYF
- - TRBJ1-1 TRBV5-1 TGCGCCAGCAGCTTGGACAGGGTGATAGCAACTGAAGCTTTCTTT CASSLDRVIATEAFF
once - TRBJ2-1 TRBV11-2 TGTGCCAGCAGCTTAAGGTTGGCGGTGGACTACAATGAGCAGTTCTTC CASSLRLAVDYNEQFF
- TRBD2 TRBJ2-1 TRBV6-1 TGTGCCAGCAGTGTTCGGACTAGCGGGAGTATGTCCTACAATGAGCAGTTCTTC CASSVRTSGSMSYNEQFF
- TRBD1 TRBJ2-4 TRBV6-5 TGTGCCAGCACCGGACAGGGGGACATTCAGTACTTC CASTGQGDIQYF
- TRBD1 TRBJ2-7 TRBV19 TGTGCCAGTAGTATTGGGGACAGGGGGCGCCGATACGAGCAGTACTTC CASSIGDRGRRYEQYF
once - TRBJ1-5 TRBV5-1 TGCGCCAGCAGCTTGAGCGGATATAGCAATCAGCCCCAGCATTTT CASSLSGYSNQPQHF
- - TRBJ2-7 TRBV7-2 TGTGCCAGCAGCCAAGCGGGTGGTATCTACGAGCAGTACTTC CASSQAGGIYEQYF
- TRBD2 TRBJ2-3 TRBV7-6 TGTGCCAGCAGCACCATGGGACTAGCTGGGGCGTTGGGAGATACGCAGTATTTT CASSTMGLAGALGDTQYF